This T cell receptor (beta chain) was recorded in a study of neoadjuvant anti-PD-1 for oral cavity cancer. In the study overall: Around day 43, patients without progression received a fourth nivolumab dose before surgery.

Profiled with immunoSEQ multiplex PCR; TCRdb holds only in-frame clones, not every one. The profile covers 15,000 or so clones, with less than 85% appearing a single time and about 3% taken by the ten largest. Germline V gene sequence: CDR1 SGDLS, CDR2 YYNGEE. The CDR3 totals 15 residues. With V trimmed by 0 bases and J by 5 bases, 4 bases remained unmatched. V and J are TRBV9 and TRBJ1-1; TRBD1 matches at 10 bases. The source material was PBMCs, sampled before nivolumab (anti-PD-1) treatment. The TCR comes from a person aged 35-80 years with oral cavity squamous cell carcinoma. CDR3 bases: TGTGCCAGCAGCGTAGGACAGGGGGCGCGGACTGAAGCTTTCTTT. Protein sequence: CASSVGQGARTEAFF.